This TCR beta chain is drawn from a study of control samples from healthy donors and cancer patients (dated by TCRdb to about 2020). As for this clone: What antigen it recognizes has not been identified. Base qualities are missing; no much larger clone stands one base away.

CDR1 and CDR2 (MNHEY, SMNVEV) derive from the germline V gene (reference sequence). Its CDR3 holds 11 amino acids, cysteine through phenylalanine. This entry keeps only the CDR3 DNA: 33 bases, framed from base 1. V is clipped by 4 bases and J by 4 bases, and the sequence between their germline boundaries is 3 bases long. Library preparation used the immunoSEQ multiplex PCR assay. TCRdb carries this immuneACCESS record with in-frame sequences only. Its versions omit some clonotypes, under half of them owing to an unresolved V gene in the studies checked, with the rest unexplained. For this sample there are 91,000 or so clones; approximately 90% appear just once. The ten largest make up around 0.92% of the sample.

The sequenced sample was blood. The receptor was derived from a woman aged 30 to 39 in good health. This chain is built from TRBV27 and TRBJ2-3; the D gene cannot be resolved reliably. Here the CDR3 is given as CASSWADTQYF. Here is the DNA: TGTGCCAGCAGTTGGGCAGATACGCAGTATTTT.